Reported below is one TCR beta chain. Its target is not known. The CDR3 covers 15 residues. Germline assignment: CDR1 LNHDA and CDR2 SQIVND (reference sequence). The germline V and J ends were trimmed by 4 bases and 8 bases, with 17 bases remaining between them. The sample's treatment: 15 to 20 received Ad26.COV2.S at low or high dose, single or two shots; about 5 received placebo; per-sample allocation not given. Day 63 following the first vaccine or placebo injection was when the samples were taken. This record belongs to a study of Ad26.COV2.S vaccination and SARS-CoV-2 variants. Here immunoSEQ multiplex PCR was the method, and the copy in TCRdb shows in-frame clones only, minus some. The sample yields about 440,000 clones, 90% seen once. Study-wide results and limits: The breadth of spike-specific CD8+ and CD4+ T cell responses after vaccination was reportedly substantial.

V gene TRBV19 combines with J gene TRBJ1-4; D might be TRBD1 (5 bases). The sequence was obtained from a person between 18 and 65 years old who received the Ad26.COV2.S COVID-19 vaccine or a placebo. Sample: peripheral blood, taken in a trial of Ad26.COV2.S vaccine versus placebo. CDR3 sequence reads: CASSTGDHNREKLFF. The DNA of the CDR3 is TGTGCCAGTAGTACGGGGGACCATAATCGGGAAAAACTGTTTTTT.